This is a list of T cell receptor beta chains from one sample in a study of cytomegalovirus exposure and HLA in healthy donors. The data were produced by immunoSEQ multiplex PCR, yet TCRdb's version contains in-frame clones alone and is incomplete. This table holds nearly 200,000 clones, 75% to 90% found once. The material sequenced was PBMCs. The receptors derive from a woman in her forties or fifties in good health and CMV-seropositive. Both conserved end residues are part of each CDR3. The order of the fields is J gene, clone size, V gene, D gene, CDR3 protein, CDR3 DNA. D genes are given only for firm matches. Rows give clone size only sometimes, using once, few, many, or a class for an expanded clone.

j_gene: TRBJ2-5; abundance: -; v_gene: TRBV7-7; d_gene: -; CDR3aa: CASSLVGARETQYF; CDR3nt: TGTGCTAGCAGCTTAGTTGGGGCGCGGGAGACCCAGTACTTC
j_gene: TRBJ2-7; abundance: -; v_gene: TRBV11-3; d_gene: TRBD2; CDR3aa: CASSLTSGEQYF; CDR3nt: TGTGCCAGCAGCTTAACTAGCGGCGAGCAGTACTTC
j_gene: TRBJ1-3; abundance: few; v_gene: TRBV2; d_gene: TRBD1; CDR3aa: CASRDRAGNTIYF; CDR3nt: TGTGCCAGCAGGGACAGGGCTGGAAACACCATATATTTT
j_gene: TRBJ2-5; abundance: -; v_gene: TRBV18; d_gene: -; CDR3aa: CASSRTGTETQYF; CDR3nt: TGTGCCAGCTCACGCACAGGGACAGAGACCCAGTACTTC
j_gene: TRBJ2-7; abundance: -; v_gene: TRBV7-8; d_gene: -; CDR3aa: CASSRPGTSSYEQYF; CDR3nt: TGTGCCAGCAGCCGGCCTGGGACATCCTCCTACGAGCAGTACTTC
j_gene: TRBJ1-2; abundance: -; v_gene: TRBV6-5; d_gene: -; CDR3aa: CASSSQALGGYGYTF; CDR3nt: TGTGCCAGCAGCTCACAGGCCCTGGGTGGCTATGGCTACACCTTC
j_gene: TRBJ2-7; abundance: -; v_gene: TRBV7-9; d_gene: TRBD1; CDR3aa: CASTAGGYEQYF; CDR3nt: TGTGCCAGCACCGCAGGGGGCTACGAGCAGTACTTC
j_gene: TRBJ2-7; abundance: -; v_gene: TRBV11-2; d_gene: -; CDR3aa: CASSLATGATYEQYF; CDR3nt: TGTGCCAGCAGCTTAGCGACAGGCGCTACCTACGAGCAGTACTTC
j_gene: TRBJ1-1; abundance: few; v_gene: TRBV7-9; d_gene: TRBD1; CDR3aa: CASSPQGDTEAFF; CDR3nt: TGTGCCAGCAGCCCTCAGGGGGACACTGAAGCTTTCTTT
j_gene: TRBJ2-7; abundance: once; v_gene: TRBV28; d_gene: TRBD2; CDR3aa: CASGRGGRVGQYF; CDR3nt: TGTGCCAGCGGGCGGGGGGGCAGGGTAGGGCAGTACTTC
j_gene: TRBJ2-1; abundance: -; v_gene: TRBV5-4; d_gene: TRBD2; CDR3aa: CASSLAGTSGSYNEQFF; CDR3nt: TGTGCCAGCAGCTTGGCGGGGACTAGCGGGAGTTACAATGAGCAGTTCTTC
j_gene: TRBJ1-2; abundance: once; v_gene: TRBV6-6; d_gene: -; CDR3aa: CASSYPQGYSYGYTF; CDR3nt: TGTGCCAGCAGTTACCCCCAGGGTTATTCCTATGGCTACACCTTC
j_gene: TRBJ2-3; abundance: -; v_gene: TRBV6-5; d_gene: TRBD2; CDR3aa: CASRMTSGSTDTQYF; CDR3nt: TGTGCCAGCAGGATGACTAGCGGTAGCACAGATACGCAGTATTTT
j_gene: TRBJ2-1; abundance: -; v_gene: TRBV2; d_gene: TRBD1; CDR3aa: CASSEGQGLYSEQFF; CDR3nt: TGTGCCAGCAGTGAAGGACAGGGGTTGTACTCTGAGCAGTTCTTC
j_gene: TRBJ1-2; abundance: -; v_gene: TRBV9; d_gene: TRBD1; CDR3aa: CASSVQQGAGGYTF; CDR3nt: TGTGCCAGCAGCGTTCAACAGGGGGCTGGAGGCTACACCTTC
j_gene: TRBJ2-1; abundance: -; v_gene: TRBV6-5; d_gene: TRBD2; CDR3aa: CASGIGTSGSNEQFF; CDR3nt: TGTGCCAGCGGAATAGGGACTAGCGGGAGTAATGAGCAGTTCTTC
j_gene: TRBJ1-1; abundance: -; v_gene: TRBV30; d_gene: TRBD1; CDR3aa: CAWSVQGGETEAFF; CDR3nt: TGTGCCTGGAGTGTACAGGGGGGAGAAACTGAAGCTTTCTTT
j_gene: TRBJ1-3; abundance: -; v_gene: TRBV5-1; d_gene: TRBD1; CDR3aa: CASSFGTGGNTIYF; CDR3nt: TGCGCCAGCAGCTTCGGGACAGGTGGAAACACCATATATTTT
j_gene: TRBJ2-7; abundance: -; v_gene: TRBV14; d_gene: -; CDR3aa: CASSQVELQYF; CDR3nt: TGTGCCAGCAGCCAAGTCGAGCTCCAGTACTTC
j_gene: TRBJ1-2; abundance: -; v_gene: TRBV5-6; d_gene: -; CDR3aa: CASSCRDKNYGYTF; CDR3nt: TGTGCCAGCAGCTGCCGGGACAAAAACTATGGCTACACCTTC
j_gene: TRBJ2-1; abundance: once; v_gene: TRBV28; d_gene: TRBD1; CDR3aa: CASSTPGQGYRNEQFF; CDR3nt: TGTGCCAGCAGCACCCCAGGACAGGGTTACCGGAATGAGCAGTTCTTC
j_gene: TRBJ1-6; abundance: -; v_gene: TRBV30; d_gene: TRBD1; CDR3aa: CAWRDRPNSPLHF; CDR3nt: TGTGCCTGGAGGGACAGGCCAAATTCACCCCTCCACTTT
j_gene: TRBJ1-5; abundance: -; v_gene: TRBV7-2; d_gene: -; CDR3aa: CASSSPGATFSNQPQHF; CDR3nt: TGTGCCAGCAGCTCTCCCGGCGCGACATTTAGCAATCAGCCCCAGCATTTT
j_gene: TRBJ2-2; abundance: -; v_gene: TRBV7-3; d_gene: -; CDR3aa: CASSAAGPNTGELFF; CDR3nt: TGTGCCAGCAGCGCCGCGGGACCGAACACCGGGGAGCTGTTTTTT
j_gene: TRBJ2-1; abundance: -; v_gene: TRBV5-1; d_gene: -; CDR3aa: CASSWRPRTGYNEQFF; CDR3nt: TGCGCCAGCAGCTGGCGACCTAGGACTGGCTACAATGAGCAGTTCTTC
j_gene: TRBJ1-3; abundance: -; v_gene: TRBV7-9; d_gene: -; CDR3aa: CASSRPGNTIYF; CDR3nt: TGTGCCAGCTCGAGGCCTGGAAACACCATATATTTT
j_gene: TRBJ2-4; abundance: -; v_gene: TRBV6-5; d_gene: TRBD1; CDR3aa: CASSSLQGVAKNIQYF; CDR3nt: TGTGCCAGCAGTTCACTACAGGGGGTGGCCAAAAACATTCAGTACTTC
j_gene: TRBJ1-1; abundance: few; v_gene: TRBV7-6; d_gene: TRBD1; CDR3aa: CASSTQGGTEAFF; CDR3nt: TGTGCCAGCAGCACACAGGGGGGCACTGAAGCTTTCTTT
j_gene: TRBJ1-2; abundance: -; v_gene: TRBV19; d_gene: -; CDR3aa: CASSAVDSINYGYTF; CDR3nt: TGTGCCAGTAGTGCCGTCGACAGTATTAACTATGGCTACACCTTC
j_gene: TRBJ2-1; abundance: few; v_gene: TRBV15; d_gene: -; CDR3aa: CATSRQKVETEGLRFF; CDR3nt: TGTGCCACCAGCAGACAAAAGGTAGAGACGGAGGGATTAAGGTTCTTC
j_gene: TRBJ2-7; abundance: few; v_gene: TRBV7-8; d_gene: TRBD1; CDR3aa: CASSSYGQGLSYEQYF; CDR3nt: TGTGCCAGCAGCTCATATGGACAGGGACTTTCCTACGAGCAGTACTTC
j_gene: TRBJ2-1; abundance: -; v_gene: TRBV19; d_gene: TRBD2; CDR3aa: CASGSGSLDEQFF; CDR3nt: TGTGCCAGTGGTAGCGGGAGTTTGGATGAGCAGTTCTTC
j_gene: TRBJ2-3; abundance: -; v_gene: TRBV29-1; d_gene: TRBD2; CDR3aa: CSVDPRTSGGGTQYF; CDR3nt: TGCAGCGTTGACCCCCGGACTAGCGGGGGAGGTACGCAGTATTTT
j_gene: TRBJ2-1; abundance: -; v_gene: TRBV6-1; d_gene: -; CDR3aa: CASSATGSTYNEQFF; CDR3nt: TGTGCCAGCAGTGCTACCGGGAGCACCTACAATGAGCAGTTCTTC
j_gene: TRBJ2-7; abundance: -; v_gene: TRBV15; d_gene: -; CDR3aa: CATSSGRSYEQYF; CDR3nt: TGTGCCACCAGCTCAGGGCGTTCCTACGAGCAGTACTTC
j_gene: TRBJ2-4; abundance: once; v_gene: TRBV2; d_gene: -; CDR3aa: CASTPDLGAKNSQYF; CDR3nt: TGTGCCAGCACCCCGGACTTGGGAGCCAAAAACAGTCAGTACTTC
j_gene: TRBJ2-1; abundance: -; v_gene: TRBV4-3; d_gene: -; CDR3aa: CASSPGPGALGNEQFF; CDR3nt: TGCGCCAGCAGCCCCGGCCCTGGGGCGCTGGGCAATGAGCAGTTCTTC
j_gene: TRBJ1-2; abundance: -; v_gene: TRBV7-2; d_gene: TRBD1; CDR3aa: CASSLSTGNYGYTF; CDR3nt: TGTGCCAGCAGCCTCTCGACAGGGAACTATGGCTACACCTTC
j_gene: TRBJ2-7; abundance: -; v_gene: TRBV7-9; d_gene: TRBD1; CDR3aa: CASNPRTGKSYEQYF; CDR3nt: TGTGCCAGCAACCCTAGGACAGGTAAATCCTACGAGCAGTACTTC
j_gene: TRBJ2-1; abundance: few; v_gene: TRBV10-2; d_gene: TRBD2; CDR3aa: CASSDRTSGRMNEQFF; CDR3nt: TGCGCCAGCAGTGACCGGACTAGCGGGAGGATGAATGAGCAGTTCTTC
j_gene: TRBJ1-2; abundance: few; v_gene: TRBV4-1; d_gene: TRBD1; CDR3aa: CASSQRDRGGYGYTF; CDR3nt: TGCGCCAGCAGCCAGCGGGACAGGGGGGGCTATGGCTACACCTTC
j_gene: TRBJ2-1; abundance: -; v_gene: TRBV15; d_gene: TRBD2; CDR3aa: CATSRDSGAYNEQFF; CDR3nt: TGTGCCACCAGCAGAGATAGCGGGGCCTACAATGAGCAGTTCTTC
j_gene: TRBJ1-4; abundance: -; v_gene: TRBV6-1; d_gene: TRBD1; CDR3aa: CASSEGGGQVVVF; CDR3nt: TGTGCCAGCAGTGAAGGCGGAGGACAGGTAGTAGTTTTT
j_gene: TRBJ1-2; abundance: -; v_gene: TRBV6-1; d_gene: TRBD1; CDR3aa: CASRDGQGVYGYTF; CDR3nt: TGTGCCAGCAGAGATGGACAGGGGGTCTATGGCTACACCTTC
j_gene: TRBJ2-5; abundance: -; v_gene: TRBV7-6; d_gene: TRBD2; CDR3aa: CASSLGTSQETQYF; CDR3nt: TGTGCCAGCAGCCTAGGGACTAGTCAGGAGACCCAGTACTTC
j_gene: TRBJ2-1; abundance: -; v_gene: TRBV7-9; d_gene: TRBD2; CDR3aa: CASSYPGTSGTSSYNEQFF; CDR3nt: TGTGCCAGCAGCTACCCCGGGACTAGCGGGACGAGCTCCTACAATGAGCAGTTCTTC
j_gene: TRBJ2-7; abundance: -; v_gene: TRBV21-1; d_gene: -; CDR3aa: CASSPSLREQYF; CDR3nt: TGTGCCAGCAGCCCCTCGTTGAGGGAGCAGTACTTC
j_gene: TRBJ2-2; abundance: -; v_gene: TRBV10-3; d_gene: TRBD2; CDR3aa: CAISPPRTSDTGELFF; CDR3nt: TGTGCCATCAGTCCTCCCCGGACTAGCGACACCGGGGAGCTGTTTTTT
j_gene: TRBJ1-2; abundance: -; v_gene: TRBV2; d_gene: -; CDR3aa: CASRTDGSYGYTF; CDR3nt: TGTGCCAGCAGGACGGACGGGAGCTATGGCTACACCTTC
j_gene: TRBJ2-5; abundance: -; v_gene: TRBV4-3; d_gene: -; CDR3aa: CASSQDNGEAYETQYF; CDR3nt: TGCGCCAGCAGCCAAGATAATGGAGAGGCTTATGAGACCCAGTACTTC
j_gene: TRBJ2-2; abundance: -; v_gene: TRBV30; d_gene: -; CDR3aa: CAWSVLAPNTGELFF; CDR3nt: TGTGCCTGGAGTGTTTTAGCGCCGAACACCGGGGAGCTGTTTTTT
j_gene: TRBJ2-1; abundance: few; v_gene: TRBV2; d_gene: -; CDR3aa: CAGRLGSNNEQFF; CDR3nt: TGTGCCGGGAGACTGGGATCAAACAATGAGCAGTTCTTC
j_gene: TRBJ1-1; abundance: few; v_gene: TRBV7-3; d_gene: TRBD1; CDR3aa: CASSLGTGRTEAFF; CDR3nt: TGTGCCAGCAGCTTAGGGACAGGGCGGACTGAAGCTTTCTTT
j_gene: TRBJ2-3; abundance: -; v_gene: TRBV29-1; d_gene: -; CDR3aa: CSVATRISAPDTQYF; CDR3nt: TGCAGCGTTGCGACAAGGATTTCCGCCCCAGATACGCAGTATTTT
j_gene: TRBJ1-4; abundance: -; v_gene: TRBV7-2; d_gene: -; CDR3aa: CASSPDQGNNEKLFF; CDR3nt: TGTGCCAGCAGCCCCGACCAGGGTAACAATGAAAAACTGTTTTTT
j_gene: TRBJ2-4; abundance: -; v_gene: TRBV4-3; d_gene: TRBD1; CDR3aa: CASSQAGTGVANSQYF; CDR3nt: TGCGCCAGCAGCCAAGCAGGGACAGGGGTTGCAAACAGTCAGTACTTC
j_gene: TRBJ2-3; abundance: -; v_gene: TRBV28; d_gene: TRBD1; CDR3aa: CASSSVTGDDGRDTQYF; CDR3nt: TGTGCCAGCAGTTCGGTCACAGGGGACGATGGGAGAGATACGCAGTATTTT
j_gene: TRBJ2-7; abundance: once; v_gene: TRBV4-1; d_gene: TRBD2; CDR3aa: CASSQGTGGDTYEQYF; CDR3nt: TGCGCCAGCAGCCAAGGAACGGGAGGGGACACCTACGAGCAGTACTTC
j_gene: TRBJ2-1; abundance: -; v_gene: TRBV5-1; d_gene: TRBD1; CDR3aa: CASSFLGPGQGSDEQFF; CDR3nt: TGCGCCAGCAGCTTCCTAGGACCGGGACAGGGGAGCGATGAGCAGTTCTTC